Each of the 5 T cell receptor beta chains below was sequenced from the same sample in a study of cytomegalovirus exposure and HLA in healthy donors. The PCR ran on 60 Vbeta and 13 Jbeta primers. Libraries were prepared by immunoSEQ multiplex PCR; TCRdb keeps only in-frame clonotypes and omits some of them. There are 150,000 to 200,000 clones in the sample; more than 75% occur only once, and around 0.42% lies in the top ten. The sample was PBMCs. The receptors were sampled from a male donor in good health and CMV-seropositive.

This chain joins TRBV7-2 and TRBJ1-2, with TRBD1 as a possible D gene (6 bases). V was cut by 0 bases and J by 3 bases, with 8 bases left in between. Per germline, CDR1 SGHTA and CDR2 FQGNSA. The CDR3 is made up of 14 amino acids. The chain's CDR3 is CASSLADRYYGYTF. In DNA form, the CDR3 reads TGTGCCAGCAGCTTAGCGGACAGATACTATGGCTACACCTTC.

Written as DNA, the CDR3 is TGTGCCAGCAGCATCGGAGGGGTAGCTAACTATGGCTACACCTTC. This sequence encodes CASSIGGVANYGYTF. This chain joins TRBV2 and TRBJ1-2, with D possibly being TRBD1 (5 bases). Germline values: CDR1 SNHLY, CDR2 FYNNEI. V shed 6 bases and J shed 0 bases, with 14 bases lying between them. There are 15 residues in the CDR3.

The genes are TRBV6-5 and TRBJ1-2, with 9 bases lining up with TRBD1. The CDR3 has 14 residues. V was pared by 5 bases and J by 7 bases, with 8 bases of the junction left unmatched. The germline V gene encodes CDR1 MNHEY and CDR2 SVGAGI. CDR3 residues: CASSPGTGIGGYTF. CDR3 nucleotides: TGTGCCAGCAGTCCCGGGACAGGGATCGGTGGCTACACCTTC.

The rearrangement uses TRBV7-2 and TRBJ2-4; perhaps TRBD2 as D (6 bases). This CDR3 contains 15 residues. Looked up from germline, CDR1 is SGHTA and CDR2 is FQGNSA. V dropped 5 bases and J dropped 0 bases, with 11 bases sitting between them. CDR3 coding DNA: TGTGCCAGCAGCCCCCCGGGACTAGCCAAAAACATTCAGTACTTC. This translates into CASSPPGLAKNIQYF.

The V and J genes are TRBV4-2 and TRBJ2-7, with D possibly TRBD2 on 6 matching bases. Per the germline V gene, CDR1 is LGHNA and CDR2 is YNFKEQ. The V and J ends lost 4 bases and 3 bases respectively, with 16 bases between them. The CDR3 consists of 15 residues. The CDR3 DNA reads TGTGCCAGCAGCCTCTCCAGGGACTCCAACTACGAGCAGTACTTC. Translation gives CASSLSRDSNYEQYF.